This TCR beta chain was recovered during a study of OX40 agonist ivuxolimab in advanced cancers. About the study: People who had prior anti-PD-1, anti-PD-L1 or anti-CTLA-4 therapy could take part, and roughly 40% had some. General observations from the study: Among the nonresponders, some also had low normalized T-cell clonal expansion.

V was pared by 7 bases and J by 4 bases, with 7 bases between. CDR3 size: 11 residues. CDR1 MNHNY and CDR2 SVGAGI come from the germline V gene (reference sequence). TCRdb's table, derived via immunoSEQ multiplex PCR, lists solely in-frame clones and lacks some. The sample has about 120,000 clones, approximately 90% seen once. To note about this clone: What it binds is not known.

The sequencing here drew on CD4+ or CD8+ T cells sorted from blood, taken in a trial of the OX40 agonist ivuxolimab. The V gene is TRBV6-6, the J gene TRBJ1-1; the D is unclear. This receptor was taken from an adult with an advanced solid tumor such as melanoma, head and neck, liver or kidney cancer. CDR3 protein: CASKGVTEAFF. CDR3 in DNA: TGTGCCAGCAAGGGAGTCACTGAAGCTTTCTTT.